A single sample gave rise to the 13 T cell receptor beta chains below, sequenced in a study of blood T cell repertoires in COVID-19. This table comes from immunoSEQ multiplex PCR, and its TCRdb copy is limited to in-frame clones, with some not included. The sample carries some 60,000 clones, about 90% recorded once. What was sequenced was peripheral blood. The receptor source for this set is a man between 60 and 75 years old with acute or convalescent COVID-19.

The V call is TRBV27, the J call TRBJ2-1; no clear D. CDR1 MNHEY and CDR2 SMNVEV come from the germline V gene (reference sequence). V lost 6 bases to trimming and J lost 0 bases, with 6 bases between them. The CDR3 consists of 13 residues. This CDR3 reads CASRSGSYNEQFF. CDR3 bases: TGTGCCAGCAGGTCCGGCTCCTACAATGAGCAGTTCTTC.

V gene TRBV27 combines with J gene TRBJ2-7, with a weak D call TRBD1 (5 bases). V dropped 3 bases and J dropped 0 bases, with 9 bases sitting between them. Germline V gene lookup returns CDR1 MNHEY and CDR2 SMNVEV (reference sequence). The CDR3 loop spans 14 amino acids. CDR3 nucleotide sequence: TGTGCCAGCAGTTTTCAGGGAAGCTCCTACGAGCAGTACTTC. This translates into CASSFQGSSYEQYF.

DNA for the CDR3: TGCAGTGCTAGTGGCTTACAGGGGTATGAAAAACTGTTTTTT. Translation gives CSASGLQGYEKLFF. The rearrangement joins TRBV20-1 to TRBJ1-4; 7 bases map to TRBD1. Per germline, CDR1 DFQATT and CDR2 SNEGSKA (reference sequence). Trimming at V came to 3 bases and at J to 6 bases, leaving 7 bases not matched to a gene. This CDR3 comprises 14 residues.

This clone was seen only once. V and J are TRBV6-5 and TRBJ2-7; D is possibly TRBD1 (6 bases). This CDR3 contains 15 residues. CDR1 and CDR2 from the germline V gene are MNHEY and SVGAGI. Trimming took 6 bases from V and 3 from J, leaving 18 bases between them. Written as DNA, the CDR3 is TGTGCCAGCAGGAGGGACACACTCGCCCGCTACGAGCAGTACTTC. Its translation is CASRRDTLARYEQYF.

The J gene is TRBJ1-5, the V gene TRBV12-5; 8 positions match TRBD1. The CDR3 is 15 residues long. Trimming at V came to 7 bases and at J to 5 bases, leaving 10 bases not matched to a gene. Germline V gene data show CDR1 as LGHNT and CDR2 as FRNRAP. CDR3 nucleotide sequence: TGTGCTAGTGCCCCCGGGACAGGATATTATCAGCCCCAGCATTTT. It codes for CASAPGTGYYQPQHF.

The gene calls are TRBV28 and TRBJ1-6; 7 positions match TRBD1. CDR1 is MDHEN and CDR2 is SYDVKM in the germline V gene. The CDR3 is 16 amino acids. V was clipped by 8 bases and J by 9 bases; unmatched bases: 16. Written as DNA, the CDR3 is TGTGCCAGCCTCTCGCAACAGGGGATGTGGGGTTCACCCCTCCACTTT. Amino acid sequence: CASLSQQGMWGSPLHF.

The chain couples TRBV7-3 to TRBJ2-5; TRBD1 matches at 9 bases. The CDR3 runs to 17 residues. Germline CDR1 SGHTA, CDR2 FQGTGA. J lost 0 bases, V lost 5 bases, and 10 bases had no gene match. The CDR3 coding sequence is TGTGCCAGCAGCAAAGGACAGGGGCCGACGCACCAAGAGACCCAGTACTTC. Its translation is CASSKGQGPTHQETQYF.

CDR3 amino acids: CASTDRGAGELFF. The DNA of the CDR3 is TGTGCCAGCACCGACAGGGGGGCCGGGGAGCTGTTTTTT. V gene TRBV6-6 combines with J gene TRBJ2-2; 9 nucleotides line up with TRBD1. The trim removed 7 bases at V and 6 bases at J, leaving 3 bases unmatched. The germline CDR1 and CDR2 sequences are MNHNY and SVGAGI (reference sequence). There are 13 residues in the CDR3.

The CDR3 is CASSESTGDETQYF. In DNA, the CDR3 is TGCGCCAGCAGTGAGTCGACAGGGGATGAGACCCAGTACTTC. The chain has TRBV10-1 and TRBJ2-5; 8 bases match TRBD1. With 0 bases clipped from V and 5 bases from J, the junction kept 2 bases outside the gene matches. The CDR3 runs 14 residues. Germline lookup yields CDR1 WNHNN and CDR2 SYGVQD (reference sequence).

This chain connects TRBV30 to TRBJ2-7, with D maybe TRBD2 (5 bases). Trimming pared 0 bases from V and 4 bases from J, leaving 19 bases between. The CDR3 covers 16 residues. The germline V gene has CDR1 GTSNPN and CDR2 SVGIG (reference sequence). The CDR3 coding sequence is TGTGCCTGGAGTGTACCGGAGAGAATAGCGACATACGAGCAGTACTTC. This codes for CAWSVPERIATYEQYF. Supplemented by reference TRBV30 and TRBJ2-7, the full variable domain reads SQTIHQWPATLVQPVGSPLSLECTVEGTSNPNLYWYRQAAGRGLQLLFYSVGIGQISSEVPQNLSASRPQDRQFILSSKKLLLSDSGFYLCAWSVPERIATYEQYFGPGTRLTVT.

This clone has ten or more counts. This rearrangement joins TRBV7-9 to TRBJ2-7, with 11 bases lining up with TRBD1. The CDR3 consists of 16 residues. The trim removed 2 bases at V and 0 bases at J, leaving 3 bases unmatched. Germline values: CDR1 SEHNR, CDR2 FQNEAQ (reference sequence). The CDR3 reads CASSLLGTGGSYEQYF. Written as DNA, the CDR3 is TGTGCCAGCAGCTTATTGGGGACAGGGGGCTCCTACGAGCAGTACTTC.

This clone was counted once. V and J are TRBV7-9 and TRBJ2-2, with TRBD1 matching over 9 bases. There are 16 residues in the CDR3. Germline V gene data show CDR1 as SEHNR and CDR2 as FQNEAQ (reference sequence). Losses at the gene ends were 5 bases for V and 5 bases for J; bases not matched to a gene: 9. The CDR3 region has the DNA TGTGCCAGCAGCCTAGGTCGGGACAGGGATACCGGGGAGCTGTTTTTT. It translates to CASSLGRDRDTGELFF.

The rearrangement links TRBV30 to TRBJ1-5, with 10 bases identical to TRBD1. With 0 bases clipped from V and 5 bases from J, the junction kept 4 bases outside the gene matches. Germline-derived CDR1 and CDR2 are GTSNPN and SVGIG (reference sequence). The CDR3 spans 15 residues. CDR3 in DNA: TGTGCCTGGAGTGTACGGGGGACAGGGGATCAGCCCCAGCATTTT. This translates into CAWSVRGTGDQPQHF.